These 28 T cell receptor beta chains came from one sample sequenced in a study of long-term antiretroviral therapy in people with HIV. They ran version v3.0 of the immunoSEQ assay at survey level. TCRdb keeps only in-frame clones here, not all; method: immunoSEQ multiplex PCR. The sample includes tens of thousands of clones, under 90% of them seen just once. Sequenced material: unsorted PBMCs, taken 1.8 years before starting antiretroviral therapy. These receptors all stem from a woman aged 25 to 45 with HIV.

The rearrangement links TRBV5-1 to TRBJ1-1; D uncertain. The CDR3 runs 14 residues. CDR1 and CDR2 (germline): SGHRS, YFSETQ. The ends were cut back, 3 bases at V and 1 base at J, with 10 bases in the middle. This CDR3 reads CASSYSAANTEAFF. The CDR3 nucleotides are TGCGCCAGCAGCTATTCCGCAGCGAACACTGAAGCTTTCTTT.

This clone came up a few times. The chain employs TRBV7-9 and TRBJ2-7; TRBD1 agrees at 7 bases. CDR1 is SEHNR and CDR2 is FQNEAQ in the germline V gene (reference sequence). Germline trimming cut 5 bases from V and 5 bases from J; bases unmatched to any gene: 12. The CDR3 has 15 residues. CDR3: CASSHSTGYTHEQYV. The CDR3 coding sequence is TGTGCCAGCAGCCATTCGACAGGGTACACTCACGAGCAGTACGTC.

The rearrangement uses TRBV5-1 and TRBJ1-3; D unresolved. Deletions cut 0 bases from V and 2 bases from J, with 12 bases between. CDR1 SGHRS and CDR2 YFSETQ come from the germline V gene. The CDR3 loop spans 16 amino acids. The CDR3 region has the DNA TGCGCCAGCAGCTTGGGACTGACAAGGGCTGGAAACACCATATATTTT. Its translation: CASSLGLTRAGNTIYF.

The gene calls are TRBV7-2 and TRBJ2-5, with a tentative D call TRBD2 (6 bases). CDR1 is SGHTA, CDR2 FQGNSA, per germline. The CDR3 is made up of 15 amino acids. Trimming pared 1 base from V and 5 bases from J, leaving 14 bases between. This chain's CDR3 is CASSLGLGTWETQYF. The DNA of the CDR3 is TGTGCCAGCAGCTTAGGGTTAGGGACTTGGGAGACCCAGTACTTC.

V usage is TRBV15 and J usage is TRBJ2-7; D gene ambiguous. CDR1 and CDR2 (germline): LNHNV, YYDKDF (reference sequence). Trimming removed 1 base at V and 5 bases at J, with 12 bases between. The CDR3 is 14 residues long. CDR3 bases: TGTGCCACCAGCAGAGCAGGCCCCTGGGACGAGCAGTACTTC. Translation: CATSRAGPWDEQYF.

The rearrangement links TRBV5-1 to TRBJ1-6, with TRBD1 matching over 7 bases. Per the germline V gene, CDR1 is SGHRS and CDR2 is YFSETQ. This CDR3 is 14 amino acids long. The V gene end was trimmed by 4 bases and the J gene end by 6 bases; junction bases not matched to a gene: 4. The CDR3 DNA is TGCGCCAGCAGCCCCGGGACAGCTAATTCACCCCTCCACTTT. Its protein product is CASSPGTANSPLHF.

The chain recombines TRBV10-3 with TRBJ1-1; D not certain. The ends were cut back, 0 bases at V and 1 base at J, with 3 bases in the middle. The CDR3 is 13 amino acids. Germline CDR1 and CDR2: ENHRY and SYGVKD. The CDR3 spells CAISESGNTEAFF. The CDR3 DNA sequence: TGTGCCATCAGTGAGTCAGGGAACACTGAAGCTTTCTTT.

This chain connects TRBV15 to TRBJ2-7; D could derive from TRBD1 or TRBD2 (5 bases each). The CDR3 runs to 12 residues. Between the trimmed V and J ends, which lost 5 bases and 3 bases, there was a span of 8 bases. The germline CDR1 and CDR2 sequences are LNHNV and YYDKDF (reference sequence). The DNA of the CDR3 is TGTGCCACCAGCGAGGGGATCTACGAGCAGTACTTC. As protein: CATSEGIYEQYF.

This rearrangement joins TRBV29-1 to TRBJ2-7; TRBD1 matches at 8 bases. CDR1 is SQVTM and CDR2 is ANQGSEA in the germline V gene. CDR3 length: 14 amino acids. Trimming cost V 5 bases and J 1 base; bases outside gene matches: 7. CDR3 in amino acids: CSVQGQGLSYEQYF. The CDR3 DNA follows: TGCAGCGTTCAAGGACAGGGACTTTCCTACGAGCAGTACTTC.

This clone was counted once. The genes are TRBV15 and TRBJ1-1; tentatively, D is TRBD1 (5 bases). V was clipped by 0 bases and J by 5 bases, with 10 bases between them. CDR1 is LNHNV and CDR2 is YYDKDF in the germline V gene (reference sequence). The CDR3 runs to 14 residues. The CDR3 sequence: CATSRELRGTEAFF. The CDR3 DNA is TGTGCCACCAGCAGAGAACTTAGGGGAACTGAAGCTTTCTTT.

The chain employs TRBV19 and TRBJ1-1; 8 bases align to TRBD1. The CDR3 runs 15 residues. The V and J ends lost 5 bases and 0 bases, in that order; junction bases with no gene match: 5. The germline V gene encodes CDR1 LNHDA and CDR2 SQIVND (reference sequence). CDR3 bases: TGTGCCAGTAGTCGGGACAGGACCATGAACACTGAAGCTTTCTTT. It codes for CASSRDRTMNTEAFF.

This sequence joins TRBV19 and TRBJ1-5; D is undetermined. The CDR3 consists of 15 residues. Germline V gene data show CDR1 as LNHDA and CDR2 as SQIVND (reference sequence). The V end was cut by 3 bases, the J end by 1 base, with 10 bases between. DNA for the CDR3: TGTGCCAGTAGTATGAGGGTAGGGAGCAATCAGCCCCAGCATTTT. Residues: CASSMRVGSNQPQHF.

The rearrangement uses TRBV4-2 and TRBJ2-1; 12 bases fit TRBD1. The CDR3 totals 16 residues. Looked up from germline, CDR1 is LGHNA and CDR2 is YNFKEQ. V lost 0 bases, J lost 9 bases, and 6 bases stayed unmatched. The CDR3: CASSQDAGTGGFEQFF. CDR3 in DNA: TGTGCCAGCAGCCAAGATGCGGGGACAGGGGGCTTTGAGCAGTTCTTC.

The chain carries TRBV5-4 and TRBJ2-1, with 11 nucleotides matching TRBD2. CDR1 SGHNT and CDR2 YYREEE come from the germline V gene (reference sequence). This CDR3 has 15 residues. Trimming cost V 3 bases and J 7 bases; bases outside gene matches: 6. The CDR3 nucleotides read TGTGCCAGCAGCTCGACTAGCGGGGTAATAAATGAGCAGTTCTTC. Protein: CASSSTSGVINEQFF.

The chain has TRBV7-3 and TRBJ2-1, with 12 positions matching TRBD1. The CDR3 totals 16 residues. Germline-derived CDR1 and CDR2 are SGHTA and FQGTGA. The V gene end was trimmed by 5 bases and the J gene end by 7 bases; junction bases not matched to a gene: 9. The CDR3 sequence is CASSQGGTGGLNEQFF. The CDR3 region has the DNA TGTGCCAGCAGCCAAGGAGGGACAGGGGGCCTGAATGAGCAGTTCTTC.

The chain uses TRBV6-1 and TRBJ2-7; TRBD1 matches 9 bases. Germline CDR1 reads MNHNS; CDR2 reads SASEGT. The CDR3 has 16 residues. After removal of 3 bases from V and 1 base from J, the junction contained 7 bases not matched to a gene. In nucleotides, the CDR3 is TGTGCCAGCAGTGATCGTACCGGGACAGGGTCCTACGAGCAGTACTTC. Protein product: CASSDRTGTGSYEQYF.

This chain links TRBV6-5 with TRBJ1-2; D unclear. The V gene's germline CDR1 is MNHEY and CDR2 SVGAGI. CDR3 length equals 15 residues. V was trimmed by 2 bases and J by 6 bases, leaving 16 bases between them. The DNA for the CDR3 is TGTGCCAGCAGTTACACGGGCGGGGAAACGGATGGCTACACCTTC. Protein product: CASSYTGGETDGYTF.

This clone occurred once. Here the CDR3 DNA reads TGTGCCAGCAGCGTAGACAGGGTTGGCAATGAGCAGTTCTTC. Protein sequence: CASSVDRVGNEQFF. The chain uses TRBV9 and TRBJ2-1; D perhaps matches TRBD1 (6 bases). Germline V gene sequence: CDR1 SGDLS, CDR2 YYNGEE. Trimming removed 0 bases from V and 6 bases from J, with 10 bases in between. The CDR3 is 14 amino acids.

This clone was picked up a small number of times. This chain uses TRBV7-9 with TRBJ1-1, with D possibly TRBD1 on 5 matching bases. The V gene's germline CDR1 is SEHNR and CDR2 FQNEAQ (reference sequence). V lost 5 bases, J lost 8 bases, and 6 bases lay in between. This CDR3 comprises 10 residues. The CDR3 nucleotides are TGTGCCAGCAGCCGGGACGAAGCTTTCTTT. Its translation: CASSRDEAFF.

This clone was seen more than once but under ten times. CDR3: CASSLAESNTGELFF. CDR3 nucleotide sequence: TGCGCCAGCAGCTTGGCCGAAAGCAACACCGGGGAGCTGTTTTTT. The chain combines TRBV5-1 with TRBJ2-2; D uncertain. Deletions cut 0 bases from V and 2 bases from J, with 8 bases between. Germline CDR1 and CDR2: SGHRS and YFSETQ. The CDR3 is 15 residues long.

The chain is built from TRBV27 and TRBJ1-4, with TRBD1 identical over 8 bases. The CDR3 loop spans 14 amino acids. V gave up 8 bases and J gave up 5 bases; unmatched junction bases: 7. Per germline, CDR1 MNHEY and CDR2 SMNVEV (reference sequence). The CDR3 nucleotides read TGTGCCAGCGCCTCCAGGGGGCCGAATGAAAAACTGTTTTTT. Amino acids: CASASRGPNEKLFF.

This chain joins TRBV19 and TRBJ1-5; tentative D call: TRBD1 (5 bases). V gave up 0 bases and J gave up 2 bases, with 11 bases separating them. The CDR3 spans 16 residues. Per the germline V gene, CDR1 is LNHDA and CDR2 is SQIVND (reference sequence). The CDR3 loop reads CASSIEGGGGNQPQHF. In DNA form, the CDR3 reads TGTGCCAGTAGTATAGAAGGCGGGGGTGGCAATCAGCCCCAGCATTTT.

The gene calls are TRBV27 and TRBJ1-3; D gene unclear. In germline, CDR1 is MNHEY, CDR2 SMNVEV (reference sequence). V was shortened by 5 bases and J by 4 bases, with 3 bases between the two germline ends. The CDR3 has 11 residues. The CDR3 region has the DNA TGTGCCAGCAGTAGAGGAAACACCATATATTTT. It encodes CASSRGNTIYF.

The CDR3 reads CASTPGTGFFNEQYF. Written as DNA, the CDR3 is TGTGCCAGCACCCCGGGGACAGGGTTTTTCAACGAGCAGTACTTC. The rearrangement links TRBV13 to TRBJ2-7, with TRBD1 matching 9 bases. J lost 5 bases, V lost 7 bases, and 12 bases had no gene match. The CDR3 length is 15 residues. Germline V gene data show CDR1 as PRHDT and CDR2 as FYEKMQ (reference sequence).

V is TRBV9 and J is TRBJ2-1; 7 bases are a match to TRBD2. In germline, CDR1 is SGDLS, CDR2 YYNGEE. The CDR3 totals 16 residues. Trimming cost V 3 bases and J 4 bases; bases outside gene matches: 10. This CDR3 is CASSAQAFGGYNEQFF. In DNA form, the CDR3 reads TGTGCCAGCAGCGCCCAGGCTTTCGGGGGGTACAATGAGCAGTTCTTC.

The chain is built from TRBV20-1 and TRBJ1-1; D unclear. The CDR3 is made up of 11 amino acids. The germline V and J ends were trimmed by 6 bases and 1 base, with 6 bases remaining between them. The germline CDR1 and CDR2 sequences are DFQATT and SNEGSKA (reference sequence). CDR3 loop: CSAVRNTEAFF. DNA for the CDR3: TGCAGTGCGGTTCGGAACACTGAAGCTTTCTTT.

The CDR3 sequence is CASSLGVLNTGELFF. The CDR3 coding sequence is TGTGCCAGCAGCTTGGGAGTTCTGAACACCGGGGAGCTGTTTTTT. This chain uses TRBV5-6 with TRBJ2-2; D is ambiguous. The CDR3 contains 15 residues. Germline lookup yields CDR1 SGHDT and CDR2 YYEEEE. The V end was cut by 0 bases, the J end by 1 base, with 7 bases between.

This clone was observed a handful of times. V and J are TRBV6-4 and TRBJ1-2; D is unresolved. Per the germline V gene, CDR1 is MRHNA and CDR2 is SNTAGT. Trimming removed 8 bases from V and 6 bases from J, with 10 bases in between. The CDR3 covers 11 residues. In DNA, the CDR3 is TGTGCCAGCCGGTCCCCCGATGGCTACACCTTC. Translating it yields CASRSPDGYTF.